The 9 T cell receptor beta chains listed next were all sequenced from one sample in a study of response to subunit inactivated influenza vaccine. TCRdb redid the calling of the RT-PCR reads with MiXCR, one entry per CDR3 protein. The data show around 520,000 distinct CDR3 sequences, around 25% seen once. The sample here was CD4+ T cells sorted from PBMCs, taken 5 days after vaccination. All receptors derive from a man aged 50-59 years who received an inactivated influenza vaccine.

CDR3 DNA: TGTGCCAGCAGTTTCGACGGGGTGAGGGCTTTCTTT. Translating gives CASSFDGVRAFF. The chain couples TRBV12-3 or TRBV12-4 to TRBJ1-1, with unresolved D. With 3 bases removed from V and 11 bases from J, the gap between germline ends came to 13 bases. The CDR3 has 12 amino acids.

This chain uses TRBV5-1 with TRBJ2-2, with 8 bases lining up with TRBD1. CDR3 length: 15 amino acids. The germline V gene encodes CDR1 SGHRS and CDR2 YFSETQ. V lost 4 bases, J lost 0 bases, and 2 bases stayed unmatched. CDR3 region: CASSLQGANTGELFF. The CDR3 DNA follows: TGCGCCAGCAGCCTACAGGGGGCGAACACCGGGGAGCTGTTTTTT.

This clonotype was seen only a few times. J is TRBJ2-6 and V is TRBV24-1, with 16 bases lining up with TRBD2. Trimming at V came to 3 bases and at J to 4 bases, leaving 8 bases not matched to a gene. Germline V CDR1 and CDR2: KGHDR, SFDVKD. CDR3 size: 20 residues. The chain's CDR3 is CATSDHGTSGRGPGANVLTF. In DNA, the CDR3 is TGTGCCACCAGTGATCACGGGACTAGCGGGAGGGGTCCCGGGGCCAACGTCCTGACTTTC.

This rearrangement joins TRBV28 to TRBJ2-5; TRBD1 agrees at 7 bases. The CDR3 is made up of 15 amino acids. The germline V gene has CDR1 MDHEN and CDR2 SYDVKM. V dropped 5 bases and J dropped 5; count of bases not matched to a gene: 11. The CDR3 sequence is CASSPPGTDAETQYF. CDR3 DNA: TGTGCCAGCAGTCCCCCCGGGACAGATGCGGAGACCCAGTACTTC.

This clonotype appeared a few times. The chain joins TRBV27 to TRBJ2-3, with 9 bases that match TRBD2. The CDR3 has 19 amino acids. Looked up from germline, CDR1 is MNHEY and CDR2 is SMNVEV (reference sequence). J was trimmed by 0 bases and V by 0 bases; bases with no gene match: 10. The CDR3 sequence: CASSLSWRGGSSSTDTQYF. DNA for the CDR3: TGTGCCAGCAGTTTATCCTGGCGGGGGGGCTCTTCCAGCACAGATACGCAGTATTTT.

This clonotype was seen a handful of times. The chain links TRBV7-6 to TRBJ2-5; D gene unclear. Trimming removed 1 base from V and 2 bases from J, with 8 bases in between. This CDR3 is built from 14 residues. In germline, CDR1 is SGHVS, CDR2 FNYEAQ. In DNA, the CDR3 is TGTGCCAGCAGCTTAGGCCTACTGCAAGAGACCCAGTACTTC. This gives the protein CASSLGLLQETQYF.

CDR3 nucleotides: TGTGCCACCAGAGGACAAGGGCCCTCCGGGGAGCTGTTTTTT. Translated: CATRGQGPSGELFF. This chain uses TRBV24-1 with TRBJ2-2, with D possibly TRBD1 on 5 matching bases. Germline CDR1 and CDR2: KGHDR and SFDVKD. The CDR3 covers 14 residues. Trimming left V 7 bases short and J 6 bases short, with 14 bases between.

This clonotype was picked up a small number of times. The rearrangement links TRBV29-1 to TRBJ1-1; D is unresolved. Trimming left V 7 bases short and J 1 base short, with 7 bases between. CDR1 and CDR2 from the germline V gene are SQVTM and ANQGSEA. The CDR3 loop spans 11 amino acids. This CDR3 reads CSAGENTEAFF. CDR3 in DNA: TGCAGCGCCGGGGAGAACACTGAAGCTTTCTTT.

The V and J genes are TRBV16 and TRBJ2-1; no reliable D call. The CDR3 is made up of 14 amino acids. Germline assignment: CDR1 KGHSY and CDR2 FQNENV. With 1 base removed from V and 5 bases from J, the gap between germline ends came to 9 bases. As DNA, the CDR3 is TGTGCCAGCAGCCAATTTGACCCCAACAATGAGCAGTTCTTC. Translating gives CASSQFDPNNEQFF.